Presented here are 23 T cell receptor beta chains from one specimen sequenced in a study of T-cell memory formation after mild COVID-19. From the 5' RACE reads, TCRdb called clonotypes with MiXCR, one entry per CDR3 protein. Seen here are under 450,000 distinct CDR3 sequences, approximately 14% observed once, and the top ten hold around 22%. Material: PBMCs or a T cell subset sorted from them (not recorded which). The receptor source for this set is a man younger than 35 who had mild COVID-19 (a few samples of this study predate the infection). Cell type and time point are not known.

The chain couples TRBV30 to TRBJ2-3; D unclear. V was cut by 3 bases and J by 0 bases, with 7 bases left in between. The length of the CDR3 is 13 residues. CDR1 is GTSNPN and CDR2 is SVGIG in the germline V gene (reference sequence). CDR3 protein: CAWSGFSTDTQYF. As DNA, the CDR3 is TGTGCCTGGAGCGGGTTCAGCACAGATACGCAGTATTTT. Filled out from reference TRBV30 and TRBJ2-3, the complete variable domain reads SQTIHQWPATLVQPVGSPLSLECTVEGTSNPNLYWYRQAAGRGLQLLFYSVGIGQISSEVPQNLSASRPQDRQFILSSKKLLLSDSGFYLCAWSGFSTDTQYFGPGTRLTVL.

This clonotype was observed at least ten times. The rearrangement uses TRBV6-6 and TRBJ1-5; 8 nucleotides agree with TRBD1. CDR3 size: 19 residues. Germline loops: CDR1 MNHNY, CDR2 SVGAGI (reference sequence). Trimming removed 6 bases from V and 5 bases from J; junction bases left unmatched: 21. CDR3 in DNA: TGTGCCAGCAGGACCCGGAGGGGACAGGTCGGTGTGAGGGATCAGCCCCAGCATTTT. Translated: CASRTRRGQVGVRDQPQHF.

This clonotype was counted between two and nine times. The J gene is TRBJ2-1, the V gene TRBV5-1; the D gene is possibly TRBD2 (7 bases). V was pared by 0 bases and J by 7 bases, with 20 bases between. This CDR3 has 17 residues. Germline V lookup: CDR1 SGHRS, CDR2 YFSETQ. CDR3 loop: CASSLEGRRGLRNEQFF. CDR3 nucleotide sequence: TGCGCCAGCAGCTTGGAAGGGAGGCGGGGGCTTAGAAATGAGCAGTTCTTC.

This chain connects TRBV12-3 or TRBV12-4 to TRBJ1-1, with TRBD1 as a possible D gene (5 bases). Deletions cut 7 bases from V and 3 bases from J, with 9 bases between. The CDR3 covers 12 residues. CDR3 nucleotide sequence: TGTGCCAGCAATTGGGGCGACACTGAAGCTTTCTTT. It yields the protein CASNWGDTEAFF.

CDR3 region: CSARAGNTDTQYF. In DNA, the CDR3 is TGCAGTGCTAGAGCAGGGAACACAGATACGCAGTATTTT. The chain couples TRBV20-1 to TRBJ2-3; D possibly corresponds to TRBD1 (5 bases). The CDR3 loop spans 13 amino acids. Trimming took off 1 base at V and 2 bases at J, with 7 bases between the two ends. Germline CDR1 is DFQATT and CDR2 is SNEGSKA (reference sequence).

The J gene is TRBJ1-1, the V gene TRBV5-1; 10 nucleotides align to TRBD1. The CDR3 has 14 residues. The V and J ends lost 6 bases and 4 bases, in that order; junction bases with no gene match: 6. The germline V gene has CDR1 SGHRS and CDR2 YFSETQ. Here the CDR3 reads CASTPGQGGTEAFF. Here the CDR3 DNA reads TGCGCCAGCACTCCCGGACAGGGGGGCACTGAAGCTTTCTTT. Filled out from reference TRBV5-1 and TRBJ1-1, the complete variable domain reads KAGVTQTPRYLIKTRGQQVTLSCSPISGHRSVSWYQQTPGQGLQFLFEYFSETQRNKGNFPGRFSGRQFSNSRSEMNVSTLELGDSALYLCASTPGQGGTEAFFGQGTRLTVV.

This clonotype was seen many times. The rearrangement uses TRBV7-2 and TRBJ1-2; D is unresolved. CDR3 length equals 13 residues. Trimming took off 4 bases at V and 8 bases at J, with 14 bases between the two ends. From germline, CDR1 is SGHTA and CDR2 FQGNSA. This chain's CDR3 is CASSSSQLTGYTF. The CDR3 DNA sequence: TGTGCCAGCAGCTCATCGCAGCTAACGGGCTACACCTTC.

The V call is TRBV6-5, the J call TRBJ2-2, with 7 positions matching TRBD2. The CDR3 is 14 residues long. CDR1 and CDR2 (germline): MNHEY, SVGAGI. J gave up 8 bases and V 4 bases, and 7 bases lay outside the gene matches. CDR3 sequence: CASSWDYKTGELFF. The CDR3 DNA reads TGTGCCAGCAGTTGGGACTATAAGACTGGGGAGCTGTTTTTT.

The chain employs TRBV20-1 and TRBJ1-5; D might be TRBD1 (5 bases). The CDR3 has 16 residues. The germline V and J ends were trimmed by 0 bases and 1 base, with 13 bases remaining between them. Germline CDR1 and CDR2: DFQATT and SNEGSKA (reference sequence). The CDR3 region is CSARDLGGGSNQPQHF. In nucleotides, the CDR3 is TGCAGTGCTAGAGATCTCGGGGGAGGGAGCAATCAGCCCCAGCATTTT.

A few counts support this clonotype. The chain employs TRBV5-1 and TRBJ2-3; D gene ambiguous. Per the germline V gene, CDR1 is SGHRS and CDR2 is YFSETQ. The CDR3 totals 14 residues. The V end lost 0 bases, the J end lost 3 bases, and 8 bases lay between the germline ends. The CDR3 loop reads CASSLDSHTDTQYF. DNA of the CDR3: TGCGCCAGCAGCTTGGACAGTCATACAGATACGCAGTATTTT. The full variable domain, rest sourced from reference TRBV5-1 and TRBJ2-3, is KAGVTQTPRYLIKTRGQQVTLSCSPISGHRSVSWYQQTPGQGLQFLFEYFSETQRNKGNFPGRFSGRQFSNSRSEMNVSTLELGDSALYLCASSLDSHTDTQYFGPGTRLTVL.

The V call is TRBV4-3, the J call TRBJ1-4; D is possibly TRBD1 (5 bases). V was pared by 0 bases and J by 5 bases, with 13 bases between. Germline V gene lookup returns CDR1 LGHNA and CDR2 YSLEER. The CDR3 loop spans 16 amino acids. The DNA of the CDR3 is TGCGCCAGCAGCCAAGATGGGTACAGGTCAAATGAAAAACTGTTTTTT. Protein sequence: CASSQDGYRSNEKLFF.

This clonotype has just a few counts. The gene calls are TRBV18 and TRBJ2-3; D possibly corresponds to TRBD2 (5 bases). V was trimmed by 6 bases and J by 2 bases, leaving 12 bases between them. Germline V gene data show CDR1 as KGHSH and CDR2 as LQKENI. The CDR3 covers 14 residues. In nucleotides, the CDR3 is TGTGCCAGCTCCCCGGACTCCCACACAGATACGCAGTATTTT. Its translation is CASSPDSHTDTQYF.

There are a few counts of this clonotype. The chain has TRBV5-1 and TRBJ1-1; no definite D call. V was trimmed by 0 bases and J by 4 bases, leaving 13 bases between them. Germline lookup yields CDR1 SGHRS and CDR2 YFSETQ. The CDR3 spans 15 residues. DNA of the CDR3: TGCGCCAGCAGCTTGGAGGAGGAGGGAATCACTGAAGCTTTCTTT. The encoded protein is CASSLEEEGITEAFF.

The chain is built from TRBV6-5 and TRBJ2-3, with D perhaps TRBD2 (6 bases). This CDR3 region has 14 residues. Trimming took off 0 bases at V and 4 bases at J, with 8 bases between the two ends. Germline values: CDR1 MNHEY, CDR2 SVGAGI. The CDR3 DNA sequence: TGTGCCAGCAGTTACTCGGGACTCGCAGATACGCAGTATTTT. It translates to CASSYSGLADTQYF.

V usage is TRBV12-3 or TRBV12-4 and J usage is TRBJ2-5; D not resolved. There are 13 residues in the CDR3. Trimming shortened V by 7 bases and J by 1 base, and 10 bases separated the two germline ends. The CDR3 DNA reads TGTGCCAGCACCTTATGGGCCCAAGAGACCCAGTACTTC. Translated, it gives CASTLWAQETQYF.

This chain joins TRBV20-1 and TRBJ2-3, with D perhaps assigned TRBD1 or TRBD2 (5 bases each). Germline assignment: CDR1 DFQATT and CDR2 SNEGSKA (reference sequence). This CDR3 has 11 amino acids. The CDR3 reads CYAMGADTQYF. The CDR3 nucleotides are TGCTACGCGATGGGGGCAGATACGCAGTATTTT.

The gene calls are TRBV6-5 and TRBJ1-2; 10 bases are a match to TRBD1. With 6 bases clipped from V and 9 bases from J, the junction kept 13 bases outside the gene matches. The germline V gene has CDR1 MNHEY and CDR2 SVGAGI. This CDR3 comprises 15 residues. The chain's CDR3 is CASRLKTGGVQSYTF. CDR3 bases: TGTGCCAGCAGACTTAAGACAGGGGGCGTTCAAAGCTACACCTTC.

This clonotype came up a few times. V is TRBV6-1 and J is TRBJ2-5; D uncertain. From germline, CDR1 is MNHNS and CDR2 SASEGT. This CDR3 has 13 residues. V gave up 0 bases and J gave up 7 bases, with 9 bases separating them. CDR3 bases: TGTGCCAGCAGTGAAGCGCTTCCGGGGACCCAGTACTTC. Protein: CASSEALPGTQYF.

The V call is TRBV5-1, the J call TRBJ2-3, with D uncertain. The CDR3 contains 12 residues. Germline assignment: CDR1 SGHRS and CDR2 YFSETQ. The V end was cut by 4 bases, the J end by 6 bases, with 9 bases between. CDR3 DNA: TGCGCCAGCAGCACCGAAGCGGATACGCAGTATTTT. Amino acid sequence: CASSTEADTQYF.

Only one count was recorded for this clonotype. The V and J genes are TRBV18 and TRBJ2-7; no definite D call. Trimming left V 2 bases short and J 1 base short, with 9 bases between. Germline CDR1 reads KGHSH; CDR2 reads LQKENI. The length of the CDR3 is 14 residues. The CDR3 sequence is CASSPNAGSYEQYV. Here the CDR3 DNA reads TGTGCCAGCTCACCAAATGCAGGTTCCTACGAGCAGTACGTC.

V usage is TRBV6-2 or TRBV6-3 and J usage is TRBJ2-3, with 8 bases that match TRBD2. Germline V gene sequence: CDR1 MNHEY, CDR2 SVGEGT. With 7 bases clipped from V and 6 bases from J, the junction kept 9 bases outside the gene matches. The CDR3 loop spans 14 amino acids. Written as DNA, the CDR3 is TGTGCCAGCAAAGCGGGGGTCCCAGGGGATACGCAGTATTTT. Translation gives CASKAGVPGDTQYF.

This chain connects TRBV28 to TRBJ1-5, with D perhaps TRBD1 (6 bases). Germline V gives CDR1 MDHEN, CDR2 SYDVKM. V was clipped by 2 bases and J by 7 bases, with 9 bases between them. CDR3 length: 13 residues. The CDR3 DNA follows: TGTGCCAGCAGTTTAGAGGGACAACAGCCCCAGCATTTT. Amino acid sequence: CASSLEGQQPQHF.

V and J are TRBV19 and TRBJ2-5, with D possibly called TRBD1 or TRBD2 (5 bases each). The V gene's germline CDR1 is LNHDA and CDR2 SQIVND (reference sequence). Trimming shortened V by 7 bases and J by 1 base, and 13 bases separated the two germline ends. The CDR3 length is 14 residues. CDR3 sequence reads: CASKGAGLQETQYF. The CDR3 region has the DNA TGTGCCAGTAAGGGAGCAGGGCTCCAAGAGACCCAGTACTTC.